This TCR beta chain was documented in a study of OX40 agonist ivuxolimab in advanced cancers. Assay: immunoSEQ multiplex PCR; the TCRdb copy retains only in-frame clones and omits some. In the table there are roughly 53,000 clones, more than 85% of which are singletons. The CDR3 loop spans 16 amino acids. The V gene's germline CDR1 is SGHVS and CDR2 FNYEAQ. The V gene end was trimmed by 5 bases and the J gene end by 5 bases; junction bases not matched to a gene: 9. The clonotype was recovered from an adult with an advanced solid tumor such as melanoma, head and neck, liver or kidney cancer. The chain employs TRBV7-6 and TRBJ2-6, with 7 nucleotides matching TRBD1. The source material was CD4+ or CD8+ T cells sorted from blood, sampled in a trial of the OX40 agonist ivuxolimab. For the CDR3, the DNA is TGTGCCAGCAGCGCCGGGACAGCCGGCTGGGCCAACGTCCTGACTTTC. Protein sequence: CASSAGTAGWANVLTF.